This T cell receptor (beta chain) was observed in a study of response to subunit inactivated influenza vaccine. Broader study findings: The authors offered the suggestion that each seasonal influenza vaccination recruits few new T cells.

Worth noting for this clonotype: The target antigen is unknown.

Trimming left V 3 bases short and J 0 bases short, with 12 bases between. Germline V gives CDR1 DFQATT, CDR2 SNEGSKA (reference sequence). The CDR3 sequence is 15 residues long. TCRdb re-called the RT-PCR reads with MiXCR, one entry per CDR3 protein. Seen here are approximately 700,000 distinct CDR3 sequences, around 13% observed once, and the top ten hold 6.5% to 8.5%. The TCR sequence derives from a man in his fifties who received an inactivated influenza vaccine. The chain is built from TRBV20-1 and TRBJ1-5, with D possibly matching TRBD1 (5 bases). The sequences come from PBMCs from blood, collected less than 15 days before vaccination. The CDR3 loop reads CSASVGAGSNQPQHF. Here the CDR3 DNA reads TGCAGTGCTAGTGTAGGGGCAGGTAGCAATCAGCCCCAGCATTTT.